The entry below gives a single TCR beta chain sequence along with its context. Its specificity is unknown. These data originate in a study of cytomegalovirus exposure and HLA in healthy donors. PCR primers comprised 60 Vbeta and 13 Jbeta primers. As originally analysed: Later reanalysis found roughly 80 million unique TCR beta chains, 9 million to 12 million of them shared. Measured with immunoSEQ multiplex PCR; TCRdb has only the in-frame clones, and not every one. The V and J calls and the clone size are those of that table, but D and trimming were determined from the DNA. Here the sample spans more than 150,000 clones, more than 80% being singletons. Study-level findings and limits: Available immune exposure information was restricted to CMV serostatus only. Productive status was seen about 87% or about 30% of the time for most TCR beta V segments in an earlier analysis.

In germline, CDR1 is MNHNS, CDR2 SASEGT. The length of the CDR3 is 14 residues. The V end lost 2 bases, the J end lost 7 bases, and 12 bases lay between the germline ends. The sequence was obtained from a boy aged 5-17 years in good health and CMV-seronegative. The sequencing input was PBMCs. V and J are TRBV6-1 and TRBJ2-4; tentatively, D is TRBD1 (6 bases). In DNA form, the CDR3 reads TGTGCCAGCAGTGAAAAACAGGGTACCAACATTCAGTACTTC. Amino acid sequence: CASSEKQGTNIQYF.